A single sample gave rise to the 12 T cell receptor beta chains below, sequenced in a study of technical replicates of blood from a few donors. The repertoire was sequenced with immunoSEQ multiplex PCR; TCRdb's copy has only in-frame clones and lacks some. The data show around 85,000 clones, with around 94% seen just once and 0.25% held by the top ten. The sequenced sample was T cells isolated from PBMCs. The receptors were sampled from a human donor in good health.

V and J are TRBV15 and TRBJ1-5; D gene ambiguous. CDR3 length equals 13 residues. V shed 5 bases and J shed 4 bases, with 9 bases lying between them. CDR1 and CDR2 (germline): LNHNV, YYDKDF (reference sequence). The CDR3 DNA reads TGTGCCACCAGCGAGAGGGTAAATCAGCCCCAGCATTTT. The encoded protein is CATSERVNQPQHF.

The chain recombines TRBV15 with TRBJ1-1, with D unresolved. Between the trimmed V and J ends, which lost 3 bases and 5 bases, there was a span of 10 bases. Germline CDR1 reads LNHNV; CDR2 reads YYDKDF (reference sequence). The CDR3 contains 13 residues. For the CDR3, the DNA is TGTGCCACCAGCAGCCAGCGGCGGACTGAAGCTTTCTTT. Translating gives CATSSQRRTEAFF.

DNA for the CDR3: TGTGCCAGCAGTCCTACAGGGGGAACCCAGTACTTC. Translation gives CASSPTGGTQYF. The chain has TRBV6-6 and TRBJ2-5; 8 nucleotides align to TRBD1. Germline loops: CDR1 MNHNY, CDR2 SVGAGI (reference sequence). J gave up 8 bases and V 5 bases, and 4 bases lay outside the gene matches. CDR3 length: 12 amino acids.

The chain recombines TRBV9 with TRBJ2-2; TRBD2 might be the D (5 bases). The germline gives CDR1 SGDLS, CDR2 YYNGEE. The CDR3 length is 12 residues. Trimming took 0 bases from V and 10 from J, leaving 7 bases between them. The CDR3 region is CASSVVGVELFF. CDR3 DNA sequence: TGTGCCAGCAGCGTAGTCGGGGTGGAGCTGTTTTTT.

The chain couples TRBV19 to TRBJ2-6; D is unresolved. Trimming cost V 0 bases and J 1 base, with 7 bases left between them. Germline CDR1 reads LNHDA; CDR2 reads SQIVND (reference sequence). CDR3 length equals 16 residues. The CDR3 sequence: CASSIDGFSGANVLTF. CDR3 DNA: TGTGCCAGTAGTATAGATGGCTTTTCTGGGGCCAACGTCCTGACTTTC.

The J gene is TRBJ2-1, the V gene TRBV28; 12 nucleotides match TRBD2. The J segment lost 4 bases and the V segment lost 5 bases, leaving 6 bases of the junction unmatched. The CDR3 spans 16 residues. Germline loops: CDR1 MDHEN, CDR2 SYDVKM. Here the CDR3 reads CASSNMTSGSYNEQFF. CDR3 bases: TGTGCCAGCAGTAACATGACTAGCGGGAGTTACAATGAGCAGTTCTTC. Supplemented by reference TRBV28 and TRBJ2-1, the full variable domain reads DVKVTQSSRYLVKRTGEKVFLECVQDMDHENMFWYRQDPGLGLRLIYFSYDVKMKEKGDIPEGYSVSREKKERFSLILESASTNQTSMYLCASSNMTSGSYNEQFFGPGTRLTVL.

A single count supports this clone. The chain carries TRBV2 and TRBJ2-7; the D gene is possibly TRBD1 (6 bases). CDR3 length equals 15 residues. CDR1 is SNHLY and CDR2 is FYNNEI in the germline V gene. Trimming took off 6 bases at V and 3 bases at J, with 18 bases between the two ends. For the CDR3, the DNA is TGTGCCAGCAGCCTTTCAGGGGCCGCCCACTACGAGCAGTACTTC. Its translation is CASSLSGAAHYEQYF.

Here the CDR3 DNA reads TGTGCCAGCAGCGAACATGCTGGCACCTACGAGCAGTACTTC. It specifies CASSEHAGTYEQYF. The rearrangement uses TRBV9 and TRBJ2-7; D gene ambiguous. Germline CDR1 is SGDLS and CDR2 is YYNGEE. The CDR3 length is 14 residues. V was pared by 3 bases and J by 2 bases, with 12 bases between. The full variable domain, its missing parts supplied by reference TRBV9 and TRBJ2-7, is DSGVTQTPKHLITATGQRVTLRCSPRSGDLSVYWYQQSLDQGLQFLIQYYNGEERAKGNILERFSAQQFPDLHSELNLSSLELGDSALYFCASSEHAGTYEQYFGPGTRLTVT.

This chain uses TRBV11-2 with TRBJ2-7; D is unclear. V was pared by 3 bases and J by 3 bases, with 3 bases between. The germline gives CDR1 SGHAT, CDR2 FQNNGV. The CDR3 totals 11 residues. The CDR3 bases are TGTGCCAGCAGCTTTAACTACGAGCAGTACTTC. Translated, it gives CASSFNYEQYF.

The chain employs TRBV28 and TRBJ1-1; D gene ambiguous. V dropped 3 bases and J dropped 4 bases, with 6 bases sitting between them. CDR1 and CDR2 (germline): MDHEN, SYDVKM. This CDR3 has 12 residues. The CDR3 sequence is CASSLLRTEAFF. CDR3 nucleotides: TGTGCCAGCAGTTTGTTGCGCACTGAAGCTTTCTTT.

The genes are TRBV19 and TRBJ1-1; D remains ambiguous. The CDR3 length is 15 residues. The V gene's germline CDR1 is LNHDA and CDR2 SQIVND (reference sequence). Trimming took off 0 bases at V and 4 bases at J, with 12 bases between the two ends. This chain's CDR3 is CASSIDAGVGTEAFF. In DNA form, the CDR3 reads TGTGCCAGTAGTATAGATGCCGGGGTCGGCACTGAAGCTTTCTTT.

The V call is TRBV9, the J call TRBJ2-5, with TRBD2 as a possible D gene (7 bases). Germline CDR1 SGDLS, CDR2 YYNGEE. The CDR3 is 15 residues long. V was pared by 5 bases and J by 3 bases, with 17 bases between. The CDR3 coding sequence is TGTGCCAGCAGTCGGGGGGCGGGATCAAAAGAGACCCAGTACTTC. Translated: CASSRGAGSKETQYF. Together with reference TRBV9 and TRBJ2-5, the CDR3 gives the full variable domain: DSGVTQTPKHLITATGQRVTLRCSPRSGDLSVYWYQQSLDQGLQFLIQYYNGEERAKGNILERFSAQQFPDLHSELNLSSLELGDSALYFCASSRGAGSKETQYFGPGTRLLVL.